This T cell receptor (beta chain) was sequenced during a study of cytomegalovirus exposure and HLA in healthy donors. At the level of the study: Samples from HLA-typed donors yielded about 85 million unique TCRs in an early data release. Study findings and constraints: 150 or so TCR beta chains were listed as cytomegalovirus-associated. Researchers left out some V segments, among them TRBV6-2 and TRBV6-3, as indistinguishable.

Trimming left V 8 bases short and J 4 bases short, with 11 bases between. Germline CDR1 reads MNHNS; CDR2 reads SASEGT. This CDR3 has 12 residues. In the case of this clone: Its matching antigen is unknown.

In the PCR, 60 Vbeta and 13 Jbeta primers were used. Assay: immunoSEQ multiplex PCR; the TCRdb copy retains only in-frame clones and omits some. This sample has roughly 120,000 clones, with more than 65% found just once. CMV serostatus was not recorded for this donor. The genes are TRBV6-1 and TRBJ2-5, with a weak D call TRBD2 (5 bases). This TCR derives from a human donor in good health. The specimen was PBMCs. The CDR3 region has the DNA TGTGCCAGCGGGCCGGGGTCAGAGACCCAGTACTTC. Translation gives CASGPGSETQYF.